What follows are 7 T cell receptor beta chains derived from one specimen sequenced in a study of blood T cell repertoires in COVID-19. Libraries were prepared by immunoSEQ multiplex PCR; TCRdb keeps only in-frame clonotypes and omits some of them. The data contain 200,000 to 250,000 clones, over 80% of them singletons. Input material: peripheral blood. The source is a young man with COVID-19, enrolled during active disease.

The rearrangement links TRBV7-2 to TRBJ2-7; D might be TRBD1 (6 bases). The CDR3 contains 17 residues. The germline gives CDR1 SGHTA, CDR2 FQGNSA. V was trimmed by 0 bases and J by 1 base, leaving 16 bases between them. CDR3 in DNA: TGTGCCAGCAGCTTAGCTGAGACAGGCTATTATTCCTACGAGCAGTACTTC. Amino acids: CASSLAETGYYSYEQYF.

The chain has TRBV29-1 and TRBJ2-1; TRBD2 might be the D (6 bases). CDR3 length: 13 residues. V was shortened by 8 bases and J by 3 bases, with 14 bases between the two germline ends. CDR1 is SQVTM, CDR2 ANQGSEA, per germline. The CDR3, as DNA: TGCAGCACCACGCGGGGAGGCTACAATGAGCAGTTCTTC. The encoded protein is CSTTRGGYNEQFF.

J is TRBJ2-1 and V is TRBV4-3, with 8 bases lining up with TRBD2. Germline CDR1 reads LGHNA; CDR2 reads YSLEER. V lost 0 bases to trimming and J lost 4 bases; unmatched junction nucleotides: 14. This CDR3 comprises 19 residues. In DNA form, the CDR3 reads TGCGCCAGCAGCCAAGATGGCGCGGGAGGTGCCCCCGGGTACAATGAGCAGTTCTTC. Amino acid sequence: CASSQDGAGGAPGYNEQFF.

V usage is TRBV30 and J usage is TRBJ2-5; 9 bases line up with TRBD1. This CDR3 is built from 13 residues. V lost 6 bases, J lost 6 bases, and 8 bases stayed unmatched. From germline, CDR1 is GTSNPN and CDR2 SVGIG (reference sequence). CDR3 sequence: CACGQGSLKTQYF. The CDR3 DNA reads as TGTGCCTGTGGACAGGGGAGCCTTAAGACCCAGTACTTC.

This clone was detected once. The rearrangement links TRBV6-6 to TRBJ1-1; the D gene is possibly TRBD1 (5 bases). With 9 bases removed from V and 6 bases from J, the gap between germline ends came to 11 bases. Per germline, CDR1 MNHNY and CDR2 SVGAGI (reference sequence). This CDR3 contains 11 residues. CDR3 DNA: TGTGCCAGTGGGGCCCGGGCTGAAGCTTTCTTT. Translating it yields CASGARAEAFF.

The chain uses TRBV19 and TRBJ2-2; 8 nucleotides line up with TRBD2. The CDR3 is 15 residues long. J was trimmed by 4 bases and V by 3 bases; bases with no gene match: 4. Per germline, CDR1 LNHDA and CDR2 SQIVND (reference sequence). CDR3 coding DNA: TGTGCCAGTAGTATCCCCCTAGCGGGCACCGGGGAGCTGTTTTTT. This sequence encodes CASSIPLAGTGELFF.

The genes are TRBV29-1 and TRBJ1-6; TRBD1 agrees at 8 bases. The germline CDR1 and CDR2 sequences are SQVTM and ANQGSEA. The CDR3 extends over 13 amino acids. V was pared by 7 bases and J by 7 bases, with 6 bases of the junction left unmatched. The CDR3: CSAQQGGNSPLHF. The CDR3 DNA is TGCAGCGCCCAACAGGGGGGCAATTCACCCCTCCACTTT.